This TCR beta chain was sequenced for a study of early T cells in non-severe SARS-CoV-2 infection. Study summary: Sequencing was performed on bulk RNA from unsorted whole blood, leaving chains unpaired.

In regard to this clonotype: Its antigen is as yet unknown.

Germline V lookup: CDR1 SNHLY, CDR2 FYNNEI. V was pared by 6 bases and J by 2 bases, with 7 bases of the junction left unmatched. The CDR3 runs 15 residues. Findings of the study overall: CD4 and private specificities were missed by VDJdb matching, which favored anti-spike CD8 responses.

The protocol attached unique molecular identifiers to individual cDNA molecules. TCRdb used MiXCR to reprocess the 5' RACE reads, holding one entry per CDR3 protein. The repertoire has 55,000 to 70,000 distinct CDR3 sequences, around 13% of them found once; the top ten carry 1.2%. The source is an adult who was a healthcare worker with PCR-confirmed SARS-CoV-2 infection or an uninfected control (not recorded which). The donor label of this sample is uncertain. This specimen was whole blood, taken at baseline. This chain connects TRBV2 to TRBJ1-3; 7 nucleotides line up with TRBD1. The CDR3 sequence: CASRGQSSAGNTIYF. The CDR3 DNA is TGTGCCAGCAGGGGACAGAGCTCAGCTGGAAACACCATATATTTT.